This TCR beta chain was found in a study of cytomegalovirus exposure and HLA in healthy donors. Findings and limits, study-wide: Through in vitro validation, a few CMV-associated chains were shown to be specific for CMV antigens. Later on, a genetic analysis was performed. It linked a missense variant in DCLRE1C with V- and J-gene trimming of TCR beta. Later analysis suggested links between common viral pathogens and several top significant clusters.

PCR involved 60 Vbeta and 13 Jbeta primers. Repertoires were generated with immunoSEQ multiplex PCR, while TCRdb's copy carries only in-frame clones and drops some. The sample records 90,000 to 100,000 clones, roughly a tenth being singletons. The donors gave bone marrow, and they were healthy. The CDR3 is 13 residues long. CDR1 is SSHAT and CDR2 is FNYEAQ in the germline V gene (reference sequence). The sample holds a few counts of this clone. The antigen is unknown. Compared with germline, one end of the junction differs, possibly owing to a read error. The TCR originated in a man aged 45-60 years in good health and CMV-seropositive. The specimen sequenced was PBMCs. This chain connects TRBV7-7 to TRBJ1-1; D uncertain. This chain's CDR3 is CASSLHRNTEAFF. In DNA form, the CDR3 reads TGTGCTAGCAGCTTACACAGGAACACTGAAGCTTTCTTT.